This T cell receptor beta chain was sequenced during a study of T cells in Graves' hyperthyroidism and ophthalmopathy. The CDR3 covers 13 residues. The V and J ends lost 2 bases and 3 bases respectively, with 6 bases between them. Germline assignment: CDR1 LNHDA and CDR2 SQIVND (reference sequence). It was RNA transcripts that yielded the amplified TCR beta CDR3 regions. The HTBI primer set served for first-round RT-PCR of the TCR CDR3. TCRdb re-called the multiplex PCR reads with MiXCR, one entry per CDR3 protein. The data hold roughly 500,000 distinct CDR3 sequences, with less than 25% observed a single time.

The origin of this receptor is a woman in her 70s with Graves' ophthalmopathy. The chain links TRBV19 to TRBJ2-3; D is possibly TRBD1 (5 bases). The specimen sequenced was blood. CDR3 sequence: CASSIRTTDTQYF. In DNA, the CDR3 is TGTGCCAGTAGTATAAGGACAACAGATACGCAGTATTTT.